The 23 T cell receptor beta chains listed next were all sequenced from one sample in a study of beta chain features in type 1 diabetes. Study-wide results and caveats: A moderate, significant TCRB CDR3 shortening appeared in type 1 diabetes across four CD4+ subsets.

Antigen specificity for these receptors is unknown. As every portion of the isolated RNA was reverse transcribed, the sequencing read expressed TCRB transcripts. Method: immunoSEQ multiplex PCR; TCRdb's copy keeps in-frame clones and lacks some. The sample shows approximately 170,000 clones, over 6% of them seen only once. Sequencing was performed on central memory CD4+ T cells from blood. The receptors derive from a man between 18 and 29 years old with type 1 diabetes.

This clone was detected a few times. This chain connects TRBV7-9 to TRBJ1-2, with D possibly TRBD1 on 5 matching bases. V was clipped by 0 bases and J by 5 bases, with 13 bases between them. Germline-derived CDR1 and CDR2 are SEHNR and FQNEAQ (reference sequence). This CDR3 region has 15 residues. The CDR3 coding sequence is TGTGCCAGCAGCTTAGCCGGAGGGGCGCGATATGGCTACACCTTC. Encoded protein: CASSLAGGARYGYTF. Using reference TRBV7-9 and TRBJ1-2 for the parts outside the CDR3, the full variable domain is DTGVSQNPRHKITKRGQNVTFRCDPISEHNRLYWYRQTLGQGPEFLTYFQNEAQLEKSRLLSDRFSAERPKGSFSTLEIQRTEQGDSAMYLCASSLAGGARYGYTFGSGTRLTVV.

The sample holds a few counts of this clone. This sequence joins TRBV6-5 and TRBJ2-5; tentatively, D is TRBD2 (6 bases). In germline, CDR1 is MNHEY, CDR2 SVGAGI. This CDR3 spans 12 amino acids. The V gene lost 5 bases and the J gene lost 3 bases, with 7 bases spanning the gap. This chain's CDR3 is CASSPGEETQYF. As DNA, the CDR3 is TGTGCCAGCAGTCCGGGGGAAGAGACCCAGTACTTC.

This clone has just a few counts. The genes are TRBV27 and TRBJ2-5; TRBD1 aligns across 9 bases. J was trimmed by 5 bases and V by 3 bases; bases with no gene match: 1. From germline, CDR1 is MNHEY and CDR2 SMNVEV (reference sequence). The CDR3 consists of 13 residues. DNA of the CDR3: TGTGCCAGCAGTTTGACAGGGGGGGAGACCCAGTACTTC. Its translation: CASSLTGGETQYF.

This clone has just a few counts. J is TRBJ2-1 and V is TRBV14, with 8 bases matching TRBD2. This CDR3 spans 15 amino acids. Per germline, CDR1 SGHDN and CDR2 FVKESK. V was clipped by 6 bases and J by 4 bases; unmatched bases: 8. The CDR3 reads CASRITSGPYNEQFF. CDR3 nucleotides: TGTGCCAGCAGAATCACTAGCGGACCTTACAATGAGCAGTTCTTC.

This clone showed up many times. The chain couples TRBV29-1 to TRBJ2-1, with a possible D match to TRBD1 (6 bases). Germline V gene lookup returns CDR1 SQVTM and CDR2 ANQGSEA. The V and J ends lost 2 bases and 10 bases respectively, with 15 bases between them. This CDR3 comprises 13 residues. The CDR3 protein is CSVEKAGEGEQFF. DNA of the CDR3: TGCAGCGTTGAAAAGGCAGGGGAAGGGGAGCAGTTCTTC.

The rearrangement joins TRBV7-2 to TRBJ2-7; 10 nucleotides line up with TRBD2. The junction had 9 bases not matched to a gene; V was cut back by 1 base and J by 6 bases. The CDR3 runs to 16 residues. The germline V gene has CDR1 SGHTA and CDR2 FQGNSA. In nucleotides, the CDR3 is TGTGCCAGCAGCTTAGGAATCAGGACTAGCGGAACCGAGCAGTACTTC. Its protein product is CASSLGIRTSGTEQYF.

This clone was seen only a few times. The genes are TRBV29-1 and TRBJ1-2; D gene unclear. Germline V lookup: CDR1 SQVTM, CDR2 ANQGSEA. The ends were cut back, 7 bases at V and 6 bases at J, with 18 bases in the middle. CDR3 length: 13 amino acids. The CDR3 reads CSAKSAGRDGYTF. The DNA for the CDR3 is TGCAGCGCCAAGTCAGCGGGGAGGGATGGCTACACCTTC.

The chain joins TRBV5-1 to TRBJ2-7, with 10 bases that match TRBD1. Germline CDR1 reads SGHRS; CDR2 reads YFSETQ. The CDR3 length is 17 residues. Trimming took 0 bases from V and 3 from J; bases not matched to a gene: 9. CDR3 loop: CASSLVDRGSHSYEQYF. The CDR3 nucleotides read TGCGCCAGCAGCTTGGTGGACAGGGGGTCCCATAGCTACGAGCAGTACTTC.

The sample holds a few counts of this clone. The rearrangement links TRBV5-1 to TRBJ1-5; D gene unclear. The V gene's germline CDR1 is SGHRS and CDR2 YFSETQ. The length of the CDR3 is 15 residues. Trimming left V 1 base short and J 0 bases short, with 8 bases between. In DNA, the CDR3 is TGCGCCAGCAGCTTGCTAGGAAATAGCAATCAGCCCCAGCATTTT. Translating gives CASSLLGNSNQPQHF. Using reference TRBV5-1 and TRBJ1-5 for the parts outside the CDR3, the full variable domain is KAGVTQTPRYLIKTRGQQVTLSCSPISGHRSVSWYQQTPGQGLQFLFEYFSETQRNKGNFPGRFSGRQFSNSRSEMNVSTLELGDSALYLCASSLLGNSNQPQHFGDGTRLSIL.

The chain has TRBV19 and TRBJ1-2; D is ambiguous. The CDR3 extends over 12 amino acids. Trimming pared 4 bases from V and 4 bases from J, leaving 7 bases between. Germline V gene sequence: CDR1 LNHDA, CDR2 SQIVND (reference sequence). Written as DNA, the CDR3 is TGTGCCAGTAGTAGCACAGTCTATGGCTACACCTTC. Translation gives CASSSTVYGYTF.

The CDR3 bases are TGCGCCAGCACCAGGCAGGGGGCCACCGGGGAGCTGTTTTTT. This codes for CASTRQGATGELFF. This chain uses TRBV4-3 with TRBJ2-2; 8 bases fit TRBD1. Germline V lookup: CDR1 LGHNA, CDR2 YSLEER. J gave up 4 bases and V 7 bases, and 5 bases lay outside the gene matches. This CDR3 region has 14 residues.

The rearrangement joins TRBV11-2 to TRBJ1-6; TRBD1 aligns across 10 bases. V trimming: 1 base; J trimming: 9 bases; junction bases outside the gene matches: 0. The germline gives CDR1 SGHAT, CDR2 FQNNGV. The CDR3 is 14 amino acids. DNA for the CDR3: TGTGCCAGCAGCTTAGGGGACAGGGGTTCACCCCTCCACTTT. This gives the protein CASSLGDRGSPLHF.

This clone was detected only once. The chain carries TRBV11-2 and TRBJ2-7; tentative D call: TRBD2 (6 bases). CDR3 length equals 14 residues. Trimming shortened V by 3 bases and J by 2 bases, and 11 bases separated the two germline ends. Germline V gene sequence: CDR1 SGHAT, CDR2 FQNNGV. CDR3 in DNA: TGTGCCAGCAGCTTGGGACCGGGAGCCTACGAGCAGTACTTC. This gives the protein CASSLGPGAYEQYF.

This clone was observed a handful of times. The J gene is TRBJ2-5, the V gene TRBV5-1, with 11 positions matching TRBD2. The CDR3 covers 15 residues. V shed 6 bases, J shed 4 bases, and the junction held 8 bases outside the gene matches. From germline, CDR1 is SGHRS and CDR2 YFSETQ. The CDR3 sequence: CASKVPLAGGETQYF. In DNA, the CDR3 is TGCGCCAGCAAGGTGCCGCTAGCGGGAGGAGAGACCCAGTACTTC.

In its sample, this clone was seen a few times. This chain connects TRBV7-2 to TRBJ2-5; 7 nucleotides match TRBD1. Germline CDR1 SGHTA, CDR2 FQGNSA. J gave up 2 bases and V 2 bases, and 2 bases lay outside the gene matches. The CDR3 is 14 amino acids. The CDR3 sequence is CASSLPTGQETQYF. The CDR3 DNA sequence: TGTGCCAGCAGCTTACCGACAGGGCAAGAGACCCAGTACTTC.

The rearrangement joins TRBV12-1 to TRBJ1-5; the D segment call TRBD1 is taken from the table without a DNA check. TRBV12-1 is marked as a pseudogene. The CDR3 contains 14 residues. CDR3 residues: CASSFDSSNQPQHF. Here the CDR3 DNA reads TGTGCCAGCAGCTTTGACAGTAGCAATCAGCCCCAGCATTTT.

The CDR3 DNA reads TGTGCCAGCAGTTTACCCGTTAGGCAGGGGGATGGCTACACCTTC. Amino acids: CASSLPVRQGDGYTF. This chain connects TRBV27 to TRBJ1-2, with 7 bases matching TRBD1. The CDR3 runs 15 residues. Germline values: CDR1 MNHEY, CDR2 SMNVEV (reference sequence). With V trimmed by 2 bases and J by 6 bases, 9 bases remained unmatched.

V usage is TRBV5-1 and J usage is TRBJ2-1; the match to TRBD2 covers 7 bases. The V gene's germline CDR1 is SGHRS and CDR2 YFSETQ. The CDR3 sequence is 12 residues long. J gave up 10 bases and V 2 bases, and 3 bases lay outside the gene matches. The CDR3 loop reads CASSFTSEEQFF. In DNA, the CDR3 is TGCGCCAGCAGCTTCACTAGCGAAGAGCAGTTCTTC.

CDR3 DNA sequence: TGTGCCAGCAGCTTAGCGCGGGGTTTAGCATCGGGGACCCAGTACTTC. Protein: CASSLARGLASGTQYF. The chain joins TRBV7-2 to TRBJ2-5; D is possibly TRBD2 (6 bases). The CDR3 totals 16 residues. Germline V gene lookup returns CDR1 SGHTA and CDR2 FQGNSA. V lost 0 bases and J lost 7, with 18 bases in between.

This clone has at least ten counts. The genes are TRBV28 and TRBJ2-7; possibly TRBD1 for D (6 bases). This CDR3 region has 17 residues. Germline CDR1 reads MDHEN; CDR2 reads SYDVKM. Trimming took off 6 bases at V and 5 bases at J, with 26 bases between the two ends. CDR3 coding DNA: TGTGCCAGCAGCCTTTCGGGCGGTACAGGGCTTCAGGACGAGCAGTACTTC. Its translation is CASSLSGGTGLQDEQYF.

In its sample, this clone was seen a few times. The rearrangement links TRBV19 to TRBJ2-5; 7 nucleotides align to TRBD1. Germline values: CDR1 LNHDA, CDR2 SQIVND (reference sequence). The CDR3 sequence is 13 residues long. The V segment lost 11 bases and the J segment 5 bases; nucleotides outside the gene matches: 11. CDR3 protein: CAAAPTGAETQYF. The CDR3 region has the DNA TGTGCCGCGGCGCCAACAGGGGCGGAGACCCAGTACTTC.

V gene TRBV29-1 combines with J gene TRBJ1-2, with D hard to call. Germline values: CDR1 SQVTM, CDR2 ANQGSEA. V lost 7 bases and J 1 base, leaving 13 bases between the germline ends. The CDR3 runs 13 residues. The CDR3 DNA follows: TGCAGCGGGTGGACGGGGATTAACTATGGCTACACCTTC. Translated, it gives CSGWTGINYGYTF.

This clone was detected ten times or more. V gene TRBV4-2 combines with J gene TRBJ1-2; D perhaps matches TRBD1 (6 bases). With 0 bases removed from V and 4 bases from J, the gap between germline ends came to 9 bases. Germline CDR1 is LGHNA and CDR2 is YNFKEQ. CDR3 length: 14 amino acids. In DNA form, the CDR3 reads TGTGCCAGCAGCCAAGATCGGACAGCCTATGGCTACACCTTC. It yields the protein CASSQDRTAYGYTF.